This T cell receptor beta chain comes out of a study of T-cell reconstitution after alpha-beta-depleted transplantation in children. Notes on the study in general: Among T cells one year after transplant, newly produced cells accounted for most counts and diversity. In patients about two months after transplant, alpha-beta T cells reportedly arose from several hundred expanded graft clones.

Construction of the TCRbeta library involved unique molecular identifiers. A single record per CDR3 protein comes from TCRdb applying MiXCR to the PCR reads. This table holds some 120,000 distinct CDR3 sequences, roughly 10% found once. The CDR3 extends over 15 amino acids. Trimming stripped 4 bases from V and 1 base from J, with 12 bases between. This clonotype came up a few times. Its antigen remains unidentified. This clonotype originated in a girl younger than two who had a stem cell transplant for combined immunodeficiency, so the T cells may come from the graft donor. This specimen consisted of PBMCs, mostly from graft donor cells, obtained 180 days after TCRalphabeta/CD19-depleted stem cell transplant. The V call is TRBV12-3 or TRBV12-4, the J call TRBJ2-3; possible D gene TRBD2, 6 bases. The CDR3 reads CASSYSGRRTDTQYF. DNA for the CDR3: TGTGCCAGCAGTTATAGCGGCCGACGCACAGATACGCAGTATTTT.